The clone carrying this TCR beta chain was found a few times. Its antigen is still unknown. Germline loops: CDR1 WNHNN, CDR2 SYGVQD (reference sequence). The CDR3 length is 14 residues. V lost 6 bases to trimming and J lost 13 bases; unmatched junction nucleotides: 12. The sample comes from a study of radiotherapy plus CTLA-4 blockade in lung cancer. Study as a whole: Patients showed objective responses in under 20% of cases, and disease control was achieved by approximately 31%. Notes on the study in general: Dynamics of early blood T cell clones, together with interferon-beta, were reportedly the best predictors of response. Tumor-derived TCR clones expanded in blood after radiotherapy plus ipilimumab.

The assay was immunoSEQ multiplex PCR, and TCRdb's table has in-frame clones only and misses some. The data show roughly 50,000 clones, around 76% seen once. It was focal radiation plus CTLA-4 blockade with ipilimumab that patients with chemo-refractory metastatic non-small-cell lung cancer received. V gene TRBV10-1 combines with J gene TRBJ1-4; TRBD1 matches at 9 bases. The sequences come from peripheral blood, collected from a patient treated with radiotherapy plus ipilimumab. This TCR derives from a human donor with non-small cell lung cancer who had stable disease on radiotherapy plus ipilimumab. CDR3: CASSAAGQGSRLFF. CDR3 nucleotide sequence: TGCGCCAGCAGCGCCGCGGGACAGGGTAGTCGACTGTTTTTT.